This TCR beta chain comes out of a study of beta chain features in type 1 diabetes. Study conclusions and caveats: Type 1 diabetes patients had TCRB CDR3s that were shorter (moderately but significantly so) in all four CD4+ subsets.

Germline assignment: CDR1 MGHDK and CDR2 SYGVNS. V was shortened by 3 bases and J by 2 bases, with 17 bases between the two germline ends. The CDR3 is 18 amino acids. The study reverse transcribed the entire isolated RNA, so it sequenced expressed TCRB transcripts. Some clones are missing from TCRdb's copy, which holds only in-frame ones; the method was immunoSEQ multiplex PCR. In the table there are 200,000 to 250,000 clones, around 16% of which are singletons. A word on this clone: The antigen remains undetermined.

The clonotype was recovered from a man aged 25-45 years with type 1 diabetes. Sample: naive CD4+ T cells from blood. V gene TRBV25-1 combines with J gene TRBJ2-6; possible D gene TRBD1, 6 bases. CDR3 residues: CASSEGHQGVPGANVLTF. The DNA of the CDR3 is TGTGCCAGCAGTGAGGGACACCAGGGTGTCCCTGGGGCCAACGTCCTGACTTTC.